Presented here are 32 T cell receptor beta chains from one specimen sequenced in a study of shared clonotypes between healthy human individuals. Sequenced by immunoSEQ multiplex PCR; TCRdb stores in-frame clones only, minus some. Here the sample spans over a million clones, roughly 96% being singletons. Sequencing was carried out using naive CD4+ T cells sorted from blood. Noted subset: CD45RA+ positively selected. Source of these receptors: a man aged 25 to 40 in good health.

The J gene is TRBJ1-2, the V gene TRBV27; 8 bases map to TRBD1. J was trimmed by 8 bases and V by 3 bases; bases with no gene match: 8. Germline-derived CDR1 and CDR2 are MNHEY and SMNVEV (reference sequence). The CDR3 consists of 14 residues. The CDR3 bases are TGTGCCAGCAGTTTTACGGACAGGGCTGAAGGCTACACCTTC. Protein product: CASSFTDRAEGYTF.

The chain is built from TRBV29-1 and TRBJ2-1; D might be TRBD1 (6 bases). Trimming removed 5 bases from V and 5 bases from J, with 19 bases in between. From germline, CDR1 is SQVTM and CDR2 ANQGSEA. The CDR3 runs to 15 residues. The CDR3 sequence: CSVTKQGLRDNEQFF. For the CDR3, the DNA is TGCAGCGTTACAAAACAGGGATTAAGGGACAATGAGCAGTTCTTC.

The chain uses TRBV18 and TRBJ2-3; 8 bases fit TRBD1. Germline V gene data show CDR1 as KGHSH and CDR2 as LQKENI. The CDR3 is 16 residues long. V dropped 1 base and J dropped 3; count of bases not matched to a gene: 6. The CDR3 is CASSPQVDRATDTQYF. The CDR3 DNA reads TGTGCCAGCTCACCACAAGTGGACAGGGCGACAGATACGCAGTATTTT.

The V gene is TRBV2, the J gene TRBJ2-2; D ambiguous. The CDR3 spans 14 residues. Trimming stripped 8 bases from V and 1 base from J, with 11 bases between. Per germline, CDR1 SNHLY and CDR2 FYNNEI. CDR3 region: CASGGFLNTGELFF. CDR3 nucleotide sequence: TGTGCCAGCGGTGGGTTCCTGAACACCGGGGAGCTGTTTTTT. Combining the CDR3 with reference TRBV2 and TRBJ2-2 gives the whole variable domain EPEVTQTPSHQVTQMGQEVILRCVPISNHLYFYWYRQILGQKVEFLVSFYNNEISEKSEIFDDQFSVERPDGSNFTLKIRSTKLEDSAMYFCASGGFLNTGELFFGEGSRLTVL.

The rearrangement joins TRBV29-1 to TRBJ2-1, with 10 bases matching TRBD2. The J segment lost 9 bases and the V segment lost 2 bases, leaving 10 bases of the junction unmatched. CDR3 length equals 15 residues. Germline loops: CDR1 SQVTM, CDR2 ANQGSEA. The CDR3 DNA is TGCAGCGTTGAAAGGCCTAGCGGGAGCGGTACTGAGCAGTTCTTC. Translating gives CSVERPSGSGTEQFF.

This CDR3 reads CASSIYILEDTQYF. CDR3 sequence (DNA): TGTGCCAGTAGTATATACATATTAGAAGATACGCAGTATTTT. The chain has TRBV19 and TRBJ2-3; unclear D gene. V lost 2 bases to trimming and J lost 5 bases, with 11 bases between them. The germline V gene has CDR1 LNHDA and CDR2 SQIVND (reference sequence). The CDR3 extends over 14 amino acids.

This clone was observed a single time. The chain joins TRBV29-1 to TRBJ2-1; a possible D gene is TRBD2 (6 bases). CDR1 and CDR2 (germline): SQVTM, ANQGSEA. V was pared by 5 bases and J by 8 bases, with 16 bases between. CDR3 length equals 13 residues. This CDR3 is CSVLRDSGDEQFF. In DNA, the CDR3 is TGCAGCGTTCTCCGGGACTCCGGGGATGAGCAGTTCTTC.

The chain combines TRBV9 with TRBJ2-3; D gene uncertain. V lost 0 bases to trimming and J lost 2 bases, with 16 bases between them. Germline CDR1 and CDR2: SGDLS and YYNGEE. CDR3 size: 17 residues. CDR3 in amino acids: CASSVAPAWPDTDTQYF. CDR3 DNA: TGTGCCAGCAGCGTAGCGCCAGCCTGGCCCGACACAGATACGCAGTATTTT.

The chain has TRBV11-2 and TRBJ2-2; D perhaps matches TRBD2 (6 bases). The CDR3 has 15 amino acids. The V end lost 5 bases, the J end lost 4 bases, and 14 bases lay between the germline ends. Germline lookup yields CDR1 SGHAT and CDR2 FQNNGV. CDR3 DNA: TGTGCCAGCAGCCTATATATCGGGGGCACCGGGGAGCTGTTTTTT. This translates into CASSLYIGGTGELFF.

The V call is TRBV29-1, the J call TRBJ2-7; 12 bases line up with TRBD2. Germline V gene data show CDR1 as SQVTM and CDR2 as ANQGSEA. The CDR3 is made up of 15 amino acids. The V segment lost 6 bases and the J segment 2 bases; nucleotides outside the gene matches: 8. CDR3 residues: CSVTGTSGPTYEQYF. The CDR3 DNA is TGCAGCGTAACCGGGACTAGCGGGCCAACCTACGAGCAGTACTTC.

The CDR3 DNA is TGTGCCAGCAGGCTAGAGCTCGGCACTGAAGCTTTCTTT. It specifies CASRLELGTEAFF. This chain joins TRBV11-2 and TRBJ1-1; D not certain. This CDR3 is built from 13 residues. Trimming shortened V by 6 bases and J by 4 bases, and 12 bases separated the two germline ends. Germline CDR1 is SGHAT and CDR2 is FQNNGV.

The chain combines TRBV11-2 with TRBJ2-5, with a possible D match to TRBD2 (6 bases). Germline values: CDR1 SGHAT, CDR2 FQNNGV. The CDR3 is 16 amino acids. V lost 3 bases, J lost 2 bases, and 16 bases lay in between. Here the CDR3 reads CASSFPPGLPQETQYF. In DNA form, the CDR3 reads TGTGCCAGCAGCTTCCCCCCGGGACTCCCGCAAGAGACCCAGTACTTC.

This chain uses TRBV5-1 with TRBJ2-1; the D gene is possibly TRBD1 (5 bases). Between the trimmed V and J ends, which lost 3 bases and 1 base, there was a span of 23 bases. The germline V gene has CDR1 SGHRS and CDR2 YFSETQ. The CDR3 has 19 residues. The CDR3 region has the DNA TGCGCCAGCAGCTCGGCTCAGGGTACCCCTCCCGTTTCCTACAATGAGCAGTTCTTC. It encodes CASSSAQGTPPVSYNEQFF.

CDR3: CASRRDTGVGETQYF. CDR3 nucleotides: TGTGCCAGCAGGCGGGACACAGGGGTCGGGGAGACCCAGTACTTC. The rearrangement uses TRBV28 and TRBJ2-5, with a tentative D call TRBD1 (7 bases). Trimming removed 6 bases from V and 5 bases from J, with 19 bases in between. CDR1 MDHEN and CDR2 SYDVKM come from the germline V gene. This CDR3 has 15 amino acids. The entire variable domain, with the rest obtained from reference TRBV28 and TRBJ2-5, is as follows: DVKVTQSSRYLVKRTGEKVFLECVQDMDHENMFWYRQDPGLGLRLIYFSYDVKMKEKGDIPEGYSVSREKKERFSLILESASTNQTSMYLCASRRDTGVGETQYFGPGTRLLVL.

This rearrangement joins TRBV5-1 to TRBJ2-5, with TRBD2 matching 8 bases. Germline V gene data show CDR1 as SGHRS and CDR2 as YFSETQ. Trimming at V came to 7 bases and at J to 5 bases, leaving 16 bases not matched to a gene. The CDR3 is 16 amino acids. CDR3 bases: TGCGCCAGCGCAGCGGCGGGAGGTGGTGTCGGGGAGACCCAGTACTTC. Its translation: CASAAAGGGVGETQYF.

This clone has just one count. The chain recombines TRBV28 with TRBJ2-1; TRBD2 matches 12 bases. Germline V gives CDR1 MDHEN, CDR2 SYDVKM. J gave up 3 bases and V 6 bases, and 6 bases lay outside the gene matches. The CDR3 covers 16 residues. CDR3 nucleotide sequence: TGTGCCAGCAGCCGGTTGACTAGCGGGAGCTACAATGAGCAGTTCTTC. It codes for CASSRLTSGSYNEQFF.

The CDR3 region is CASSFESPGRNTIYF. CDR3 DNA: TGTGCCAGCTCCTTTGAGTCACCTGGACGAAACACCATATATTTT. The chain couples TRBV25-1 to TRBJ1-3; D ambiguous. In germline, CDR1 is MGHDK, CDR2 SYGVNS. The CDR3 length is 15 residues. V dropped 8 bases and J dropped 5 bases, with 19 bases sitting between them.

The CDR3 loop is CASSGTGGRGTEAFF. The CDR3 DNA reads as TGTGCCAGCAGCGGGACAGGGGGCAGGGGGACTGAAGCTTTCTTT. J is TRBJ1-1 and V is TRBV14; 12 nucleotides match TRBD1. This CDR3 has 15 amino acids. From germline, CDR1 is SGHDN and CDR2 FVKESK. J lost 5 bases, V lost 5 bases, and 6 bases had no gene match.

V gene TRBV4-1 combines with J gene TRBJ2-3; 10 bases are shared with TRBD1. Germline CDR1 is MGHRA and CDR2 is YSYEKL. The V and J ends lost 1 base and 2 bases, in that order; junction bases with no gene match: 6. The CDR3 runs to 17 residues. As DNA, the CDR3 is TGCGCCAGCAGCCAAGGCGGGACAGGGGCCGTCACAGATACGCAGTATTTT. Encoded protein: CASSQGGTGAVTDTQYF.

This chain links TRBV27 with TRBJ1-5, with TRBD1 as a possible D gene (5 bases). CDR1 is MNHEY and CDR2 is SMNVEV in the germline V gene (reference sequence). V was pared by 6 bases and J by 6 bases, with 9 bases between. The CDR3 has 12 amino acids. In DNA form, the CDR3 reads TGTGCCAGCAGAAGGGGAGCTCAGCCCCAGCATTTT. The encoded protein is CASRRGAQPQHF.

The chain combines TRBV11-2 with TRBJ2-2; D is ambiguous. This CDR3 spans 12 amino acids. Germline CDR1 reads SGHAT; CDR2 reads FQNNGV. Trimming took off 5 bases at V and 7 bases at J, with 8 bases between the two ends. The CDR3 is CASSLSFGELFF. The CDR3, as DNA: TGTGCCAGCAGCCTCAGCTTCGGGGAGCTGTTTTTT.

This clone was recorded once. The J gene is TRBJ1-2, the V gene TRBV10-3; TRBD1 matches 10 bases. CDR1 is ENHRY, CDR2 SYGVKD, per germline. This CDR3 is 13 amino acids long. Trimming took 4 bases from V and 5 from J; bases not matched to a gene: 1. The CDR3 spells CAISGTGGYGYTF. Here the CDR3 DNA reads TGTGCCATCAGTGGGACAGGGGGGTATGGCTACACCTTC.

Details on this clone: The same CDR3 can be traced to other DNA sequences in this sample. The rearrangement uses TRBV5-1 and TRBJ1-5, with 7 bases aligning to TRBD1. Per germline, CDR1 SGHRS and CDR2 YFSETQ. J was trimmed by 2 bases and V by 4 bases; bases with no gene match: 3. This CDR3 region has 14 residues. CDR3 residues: CASSPGTGNQPQHF. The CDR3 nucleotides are TGCGCCAGCAGCCCCGGGACAGGCAATCAGCCCCAGCATTTT.

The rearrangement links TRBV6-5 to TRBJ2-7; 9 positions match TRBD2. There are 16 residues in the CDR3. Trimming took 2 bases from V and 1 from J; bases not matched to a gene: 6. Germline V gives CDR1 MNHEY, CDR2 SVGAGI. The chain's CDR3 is CASSYRGAGGSYEQYF. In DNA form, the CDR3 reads TGTGCCAGCAGTTACAGAGGAGCGGGGGGATCCTACGAGCAGTACTTC.

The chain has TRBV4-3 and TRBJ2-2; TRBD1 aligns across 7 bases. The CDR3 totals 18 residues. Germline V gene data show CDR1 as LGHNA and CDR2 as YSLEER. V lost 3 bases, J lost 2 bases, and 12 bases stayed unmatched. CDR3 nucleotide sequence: TGCGCCAGCAGCCACCTAACCACCGGGACAGCCAACACCGGGGAGCTGTTTTTT. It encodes CASSHLTTGTANTGELFF.

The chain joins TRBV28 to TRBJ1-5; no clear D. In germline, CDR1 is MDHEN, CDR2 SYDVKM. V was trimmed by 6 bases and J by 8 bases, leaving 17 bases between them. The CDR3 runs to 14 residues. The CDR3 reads CASRPGGESKPQHF. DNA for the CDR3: TGTGCCAGCAGGCCGGGCGGGGAGTCGAAGCCCCAGCATTTT. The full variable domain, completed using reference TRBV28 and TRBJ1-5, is DVKVTQSSRYLVKRTGEKVFLECVQDMDHENMFWYRQDPGLGLRLIYFSYDVKMKEKGDIPEGYSVSREKKERFSLILESASTNQTSMYLCASRPGGESKPQHFGDGTRLSIL.

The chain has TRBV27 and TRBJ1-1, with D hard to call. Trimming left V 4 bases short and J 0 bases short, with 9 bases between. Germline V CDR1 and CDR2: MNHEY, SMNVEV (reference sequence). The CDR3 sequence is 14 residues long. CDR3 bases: TGTGCCAGCAGTTCGCGACGGGTGAACACTGAAGCTTTCTTT. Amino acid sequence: CASSSRRVNTEAFF.

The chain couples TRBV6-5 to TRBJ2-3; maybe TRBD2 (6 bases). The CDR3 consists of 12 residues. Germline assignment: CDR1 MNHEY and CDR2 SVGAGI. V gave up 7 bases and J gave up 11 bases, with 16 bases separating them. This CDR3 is CASNPRGYGQYF. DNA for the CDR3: TGTGCCAGCAACCCACGGGGGTATGGGCAGTATTTT.

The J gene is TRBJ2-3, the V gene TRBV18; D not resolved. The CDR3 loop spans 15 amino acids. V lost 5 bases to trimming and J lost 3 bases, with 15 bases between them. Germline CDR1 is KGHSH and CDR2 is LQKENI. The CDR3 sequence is CASSAGTPLTDTQYF. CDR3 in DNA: TGTGCCAGCTCAGCTGGTACCCCCTTGACAGATACGCAGTATTTT.

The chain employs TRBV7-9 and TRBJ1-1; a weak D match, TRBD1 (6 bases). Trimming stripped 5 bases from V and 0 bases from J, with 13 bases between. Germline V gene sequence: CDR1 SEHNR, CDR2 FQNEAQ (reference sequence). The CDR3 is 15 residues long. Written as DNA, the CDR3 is TGTGCCAGCAGCCCCACCAGGGGCCTGAACACTGAAGCTTTCTTT. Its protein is CASSPTRGLNTEAFF.

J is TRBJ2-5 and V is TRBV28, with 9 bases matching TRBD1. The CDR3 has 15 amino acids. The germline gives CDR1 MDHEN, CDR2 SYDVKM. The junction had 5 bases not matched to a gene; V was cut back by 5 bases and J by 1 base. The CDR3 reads CASSLDRGFQETQYF. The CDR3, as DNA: TGTGCCAGCAGTCTGGACAGGGGATTCCAAGAGACCCAGTACTTC.

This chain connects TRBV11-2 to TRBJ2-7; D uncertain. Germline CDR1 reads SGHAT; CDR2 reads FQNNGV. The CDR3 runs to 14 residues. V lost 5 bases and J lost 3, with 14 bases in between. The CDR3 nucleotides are TGTGCCAGCAGCCCGATCTCAGGAGTCTACGAGCAGTACTTC. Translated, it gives CASSPISGVYEQYF.